The following is a T cell receptor beta chain sequence with its context. Its antigen is not known. Different DNA sequences within this sample yield the same CDR3. V lost 0 bases and J lost 4, with 6 bases in between. From germline, CDR1 is LNHNV and CDR2 YYDKDF (reference sequence). CDR3 size: 13 residues. Amplification used 60 Vbeta primers and 13 Jbeta primers. Some clones are missing from TCRdb's copy, which holds only in-frame ones; the method was immunoSEQ multiplex PCR. The sample holds some 90,000 clones; 80% are singletons and the top ten take about a third. This specimen belongs to a study of cytomegalovirus exposure and HLA in healthy donors. Study-level results: Being indistinguishable, some V segments were excluded, TRBV6-2 and TRBV6-3 among them. In a later analysis, compared with equally common non-associated chains, HLA-associated beta chains were more expanded. Researchers reported from a later analysis that most CMV-associated TCR beta chains appeared HLA-restricted. Apart from CMV serostatus, no immune exposure information was available.

This TCR was sampled from a man aged 50 or older in good health and CMV-seropositive. The sample consisted of PBMCs. The rearrangement links TRBV15 to TRBJ2-5; D gene unclear. The CDR3 region is CATSRDSRETQYF. CDR3 coding DNA: TGTGCCACCAGCAGAGATTCTAGAGAGACCCAGTACTTC.